Below are 18 T cell receptor beta chains sequenced from a single sample in a study of T cell responses to AZD1222 COVID-19 vaccine. The data were produced by immunoSEQ multiplex PCR, yet TCRdb's version contains in-frame clones alone and is incomplete. This sample yields about 120,000 clones, of which 91% are seen a single time; 5.4% belongs to the top ten. The source was peripheral blood, collected on day 0 of AZD1222 vaccination. Receptors originate from an adult in good health.

The gene calls are TRBV28 and TRBJ2-7, with a possible D match to TRBD2 (7 bases). The V end was cut by 2 bases, the J end by 0 bases, with 11 bases between. The CDR3 has 15 residues. CDR1 is MDHEN, CDR2 SYDVKM, per germline. The CDR3 protein is CASSLGGGNSYEQYF. The CDR3 nucleotides are TGTGCCAGCAGTTTAGGGGGGGGCAACTCCTACGAGCAGTACTTC.

The rearrangement uses TRBV19 and TRBJ1-6, with D perhaps matching TRBD1 (6 bases). In germline, CDR1 is LNHDA, CDR2 SQIVND (reference sequence). This CDR3 has 14 amino acids. Trimming pared 6 bases from V and 6 bases from J, leaving 12 bases between. The CDR3 nucleotides read TGTGCCAGTAGAGAGACAGGCCGTAATTCACCCCTCCACTTT. Translated: CASRETGRNSPLHF.

The CDR3 here is CASSGISGEQYF. In DNA, the CDR3 is TGTGCCAGCTCGGGCATCTCTGGCGAGCAGTACTTC. This chain links TRBV5-6 with TRBJ2-7, with D uncertain. Trimming cost V 7 bases and J 6 bases, with 14 bases left between them. Germline CDR1 SGHDT, CDR2 YYEEEE. The CDR3 runs to 12 residues.

The table lists this clone with a few counts. CDR3 loop: CASSSNPGGEAFF. The CDR3 DNA sequence: TGTGCCAGCAGCTCCAATCCAGGGGGCGAAGCTTTCTTT. The gene calls are TRBV7-3 and TRBJ1-1, with 8 bases that match TRBD1. V shed 4 bases, J shed 8 bases, and the junction held 6 bases outside the gene matches. This CDR3 has 13 amino acids. Looked up from germline, CDR1 is SGHTA and CDR2 is FQGTGA. Full variable domain (missing parts from reference TRBV7-3 and TRBJ1-1): GAGVSQTPSNKVTEKGKYVELRCDPISGHTALYWYRQSLGQGPEFLIYFQGTGAADDSGLPNDRFFAVRPEGSVSTLKIQRTERGDSAVYLCASSSNPGGEAFFGQGTRLTVV.

This chain connects TRBV5-1 to TRBJ1-4, with 8 bases identical to TRBD1. From germline, CDR1 is SGHRS and CDR2 YFSETQ. V was pared by 0 bases and J by 8 bases, with 3 bases of the junction left unmatched. The CDR3 is 14 residues long. The CDR3: CASSLAGGKEKLFF. For the CDR3, the DNA is TGCGCCAGCAGCTTGGCAGGGGGCAAGGAAAAACTGTTTTTT.

This sequence joins TRBV19 and TRBJ2-1; unclear D gene. CDR3 length equals 14 residues. Trimming cost V 0 bases and J 9 bases, with 12 bases left between them. Germline-derived CDR1 and CDR2 are LNHDA and SQIVND (reference sequence). CDR3 DNA sequence: TGTGCCAGTAGTATAGACGGCGTGGCCGGTGAGCAGTTCTTC. This encodes CASSIDGVAGEQFF.

The rearrangement joins TRBV2 to TRBJ1-2; the match to TRBD1 covers 9 bases. The CDR3 is made up of 14 amino acids. J gave up 7 bases and V 5 bases, and 8 bases lay outside the gene matches. The germline V gene encodes CDR1 SNHLY and CDR2 FYNNEI. CDR3 protein: CASSQTMTGGGYTF. CDR3 nucleotide sequence: TGTGCCAGCAGTCAAACTATGACAGGGGGTGGCTACACCTTC.

V gene TRBV6-5 combines with J gene TRBJ1-2; D perhaps matches TRBD1 (5 bases). Looked up from germline, CDR1 is MNHEY and CDR2 is SVGAGI. The CDR3 covers 12 residues. Deletions cut 4 bases from V and 8 bases from J, with 11 bases between. The CDR3 bases are TGTGCCAGCAGTTGGGGCGGGTTAGGCTACACCTTC. Translated, it gives CASSWGGLGYTF.

This rearrangement joins TRBV5-8 to TRBJ1-1; D is possibly TRBD1 (5 bases). The CDR3 has 18 amino acids. Germline V gene sequence: CDR1 SGHTS, CDR2 YDEGEE. The germline V and J ends were trimmed by 2 bases and 1 base, with 21 bases remaining between them. This CDR3 is CASSLKFDKGSWNTEAFF. As DNA, the CDR3 is TGTGCCAGCAGCTTAAAATTCGATAAGGGGTCGTGGAACACTGAAGCTTTCTTT.

The J gene is TRBJ1-5, the V gene TRBV7-8, with 7 bases matching TRBD1. Losses at the gene ends were 5 bases for V and 7 bases for J; bases not matched to a gene: 5. The CDR3 has 13 amino acids. The germline V gene has CDR1 SGHVS and CDR2 FQNEAQ. CDR3 amino acids: CASSVDREQPQHF. The CDR3 region has the DNA TGTGCCAGCAGCGTCGACAGGGAGCAGCCCCAGCATTTT.

This clone was detected a few times. CDR3 DNA: TGTGCCAGCAGTCCTACAGGGGCCCTTAGCTACACCTTC. This codes for CASSPTGALSYTF. This sequence joins TRBV12-3 or TRBV12-4 and TRBJ1-2; 7 bases map to TRBD1. After removal of 5 bases from V and 9 bases from J, the junction contained 9 bases not matched to a gene. This CDR3 spans 13 amino acids.

This chain connects TRBV4-1 to TRBJ1-2; a possible D gene is TRBD1 (6 bases). The CDR3 has 15 residues. Germline CDR1 is MGHRA and CDR2 is YSYEKL. With 0 bases removed from V and 4 bases from J, the gap between germline ends came to 12 bases. The CDR3 loop is CASSQDGGGGYGYTF. The CDR3 DNA sequence: TGCGCCAGCAGCCAAGATGGAGGGGGGGGCTATGGCTACACCTTC.

The chain has TRBV3-1 (or the pseudogene TRBV3-2) and TRBJ2-7, with TRBD2 identical over 7 bases. CDR1 and CDR2 (germline): LGHDT, YNNKEL (reference sequence). The CDR3 totals 16 residues. The junction had 9 bases not matched to a gene; V was cut back by 1 base and J by 3 bases. The CDR3 protein is CASSQAARESLYEQYF. CDR3 sequence (DNA): TGTGCCAGCAGCCAAGCGGCGCGGGAGTCCCTCTACGAGCAGTACTTC.

The chain is built from TRBV14 and TRBJ2-5; TRBD2 agrees at 13 bases. Germline CDR1 and CDR2: SGHDN and FVKESK. The CDR3 sequence is 15 residues long. With V trimmed by 4 bases and J by 5 bases, 4 bases remained unmatched. CDR3 bases: TGTGCCAGCAGCCCCGGACTAGCGGGAGTGGAGACCCAGTACTTC. The encoded protein is CASSPGLAGVETQYF.

The V gene is TRBV5-1, the J gene TRBJ1-2; D gene unclear. V lost 4 bases and J 3 bases, leaving 16 bases between the germline ends. The CDR3 has 15 residues. Germline V gene data show CDR1 as SGHRS and CDR2 as YFSETQ. CDR3 coding DNA: TGCGCCAGCAGCCCAGAAGCCGGGATACACTATGGCTACACCTTC. Its protein product is CASSPEAGIHYGYTF.

The V call is TRBV9, the J call TRBJ2-5; 7 bases are shared with TRBD1. The CDR3 consists of 15 residues. The germline V gene encodes CDR1 SGDLS and CDR2 YYNGEE. Trimming took 0 bases from V and 6 from J; bases not matched to a gene: 8. The CDR3 protein is CASSVGDRDMQTQYF. CDR3 DNA: TGTGCCAGCAGCGTAGGCGACAGGGATATGCAGACCCAGTACTTC.

J is TRBJ2-7 and V is TRBV2; D is ambiguous. Trimming cost V 2 bases and J 5 bases, with 13 bases left between them. The length of the CDR3 is 14 residues. Germline V gene sequence: CDR1 SNHLY, CDR2 FYNNEI. This CDR3 reads CASSEFTLGHEQYF. CDR3 in DNA: TGTGCCAGCAGTGAATTCACCCTAGGCCACGAGCAGTACTTC.

V usage is TRBV28 and J usage is TRBJ1-5, with TRBD1 matching 8 bases. Trimming removed 10 bases from V and 7 bases from J; junction bases left unmatched: 12. Germline V CDR1 and CDR2: MDHEN, SYDVKM. CDR3 length: 14 amino acids. The CDR3 here is CATTQGVRGQPQHF. The CDR3 DNA reads TGTGCCACCACACAGGGGGTCAGGGGCCAGCCCCAGCATTTT.